The 2 T cell receptor beta chains below come from one sample, sequenced in a study of blood T cell repertoires in COVID-19. This table comes from immunoSEQ multiplex PCR, and its TCRdb copy is limited to in-frame clones, with some not included. This sample has around 250,000 clones, with about 80% found just once. The specimen was PBMCs or T cells enriched from blood (not recorded which). Receptors originate from a man aged 35 to 55 who had recovered from COVID-19.

The chain combines TRBV7-2 with TRBJ2-7; 10 nucleotides align to TRBD2. Looked up from germline, CDR1 is SGHTA and CDR2 is FQGNSA. Trimming removed 2 bases from V and 6 bases from J; junction bases left unmatched: 10. The CDR3 has 16 amino acids. The CDR3 DNA sequence: TGTGCCAGCAGCTTACGCGGAGCGGGGGGGTCCCTCGAGCAGTACTTC. Its protein product is CASSLRGAGGSLEQYF.

The chain joins TRBV11-2 to TRBJ2-7; no firm D call. The V end was cut by 5 bases, the J end by 0 bases, with 11 bases between. The CDR3 totals 14 residues. CDR1 is SGHAT, CDR2 FQNNGV, per germline. This CDR3 reads CASSLAPGSYEQYF. For the CDR3, the DNA is TGTGCCAGCAGCCTTGCCCCCGGCTCCTACGAGCAGTACTTC.